The 2 T cell receptor beta chains presented below share a single source sample, sequenced in a study of OX40 agonist ivuxolimab in advanced cancers. Assay: immunoSEQ multiplex PCR; the TCRdb copy retains only in-frame clones and omits some. Of approximately 28,000 clones listed, approximately 84% are singletons. The sample was CD4+ or CD8+ T cells sorted from blood, taken in a trial of the OX40 agonist ivuxolimab. The source is an adult with an advanced solid tumor such as melanoma, head and neck, liver or kidney cancer.

This clone has a handful of counts. CDR3 nucleotides: TGTGCCAGCAGCTTATGGACAGGGAACTATGGCTACACCTTC. Protein sequence: CASSLWTGNYGYTF. The chain carries TRBV13 and TRBJ1-2; 8 bases fit TRBD1. Germline lookup yields CDR1 PRHDT and CDR2 FYEKMQ (reference sequence). Trimming removed 2 bases from V and 2 bases from J; junction bases left unmatched: 1. This CDR3 contains 14 residues.

J is TRBJ2-7 and V is TRBV28; TRBD1 agrees at 7 bases. From germline, CDR1 is MDHEN and CDR2 SYDVKM. The CDR3 contains 14 residues. J was trimmed by 0 bases and V by 6 bases; bases with no gene match: 5. The CDR3, as DNA: TGTGCCAGCAGGGAGTGGACAGGCTCCTACGAGCAGTACTTC. Its protein is CASREWTGSYEQYF.